This TCR beta chain is from a study of T cell changes during pregnancy in multiple sclerosis. Only in-frame clones appear in the TCRdb table, and some are missing; sequencing was by immunoSEQ multiplex PCR. The top ten hold more than 1% of the sample, which has roughly 80,000 clones, approximately 95% seen once. This CDR3 has 15 amino acids. CDR1 MDHEN and CDR2 SYDVKM come from the germline V gene. Deletions cut 5 bases from V and 1 base from J, with 11 bases between. Here the sequenced sample was peripheral blood, taken in the first trimester of pregnancy. The origin of this receptor is a female donor with multiple sclerosis, enrolled in a pregnancy study. The V and J genes are TRBV28 and TRBJ2-2; D is undetermined. The CDR3 reads CASSPPRRNTGELFF. The CDR3 nucleotides are TGTGCCAGCAGTCCCCCGCGGAGGAACACCGGGGAGCTGTTTTTT.